The present T cell receptor beta chain was sequenced within a study of cytomegalovirus exposure and HLA in healthy donors. Study at large: Later, an analysis reported that the 120 or so validation repertoires had used the same platform as the roughly 650 first-cohort repertoires.

Only in-frame clones appear in the TCRdb table, and some are missing; sequencing was by immunoSEQ multiplex PCR. Seen here are 65,000 to 75,000 clones, just over 95% observed once, and the top ten hold 4.5%. The V gene end was trimmed by 0 bases and the J gene end by 3 bases; junction bases not matched to a gene: 4. This CDR3 region has 16 residues. CDR1 MNHNY and CDR2 SVGAGI come from the germline V gene (reference sequence). The donors formed part of the 120-subject validation cohort, distinct from the roughly 730-subject first cohort. This chain uses TRBV6-6 with TRBJ2-3; 9 nucleotides align to TRBD2. Sequencing was performed on PBMCs. The origin of this receptor is a woman between 18 and 29 years old in good health and CMV-seropositive. This CDR3 is CASSYSGLARTDTQYF. The CDR3 nucleotides are TGTGCCAGCAGTTACTCCGGACTAGCGAGGACAGATACGCAGTATTTT.